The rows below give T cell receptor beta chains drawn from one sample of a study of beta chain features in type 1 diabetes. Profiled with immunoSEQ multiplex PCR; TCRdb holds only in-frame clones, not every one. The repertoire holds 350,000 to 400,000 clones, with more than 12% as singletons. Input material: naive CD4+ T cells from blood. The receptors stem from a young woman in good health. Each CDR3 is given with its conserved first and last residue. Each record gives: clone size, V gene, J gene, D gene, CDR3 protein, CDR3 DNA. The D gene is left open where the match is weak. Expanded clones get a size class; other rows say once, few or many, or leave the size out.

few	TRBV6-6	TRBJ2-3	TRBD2	CAGGRAPDTQYF	TGTGCCGGCGGGAGGGCTCCAGATACGCAGTATTTT
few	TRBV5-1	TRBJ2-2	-	CASSLGLTGELFF	TGCGCCAGCAGCTTGGGACTTACCGGGGAGCTGTTTTTT
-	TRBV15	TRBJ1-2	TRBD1	CATSRAGTGGGYGYTF	TGTGCCACCAGCAGGGCCGGGACAGGGGGTGGGTATGGCTACACCTTC
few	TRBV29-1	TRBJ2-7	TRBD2	CSVETSGRPSYEQYF	TGCAGCGTTGAAACTAGCGGGAGGCCCTCCTACGAGCAGTACTTC
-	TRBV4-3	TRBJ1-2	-	CASSQAWEGTYGYTF	TGCGCCAGCAGCCAAGCTTGGGAGGGGACCTATGGCTACACCTTC
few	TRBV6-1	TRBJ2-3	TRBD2	CASSELAGGPKTQYF	TGTGCCAGCAGTGAATTAGCGGGAGGGCCGAAAACGCAGTATTTT
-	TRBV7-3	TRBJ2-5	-	CASSSPPGLRQETQYF	TGTGCCAGCAGCTCGCCCCCGGGACTCCGTCAAGAGACCCAGTACTTC
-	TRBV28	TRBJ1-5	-	CASRLDSRNQPQHF	TGTGCCAGCAGGCTTGACAGTCGCAATCAGCCCCAGCATTTT
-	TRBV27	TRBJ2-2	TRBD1	CASSRRDRGGGELFF	TGTGCCAGCAGTCGCCGGGACAGGGGTGGCGGGGAGCTGTTTTTT
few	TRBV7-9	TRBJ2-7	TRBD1	CASSPDRVGEQYF	TGTGCCAGCAGCCCCGACAGGGTGGGAGAGCAGTACTTC
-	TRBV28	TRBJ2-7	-	CASRPSGGISYEQYF	TGTGCCAGCAGGCCCTCCGGGGGTATCTCCTACGAGCAGTACTTC
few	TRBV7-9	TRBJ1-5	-	CASSLGWGVRQPQHF	TGTGCCAGCAGCTTAGGATGGGGGGTAAGGCAGCCCCAGCATTTT
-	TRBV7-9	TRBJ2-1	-	CASSSAGGSLYYNEQFF	TGTGCCAGCAGCTCCGCCGGTGGATCACTATACTACAATGAGCAGTTCTTC
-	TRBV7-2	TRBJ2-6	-	CASSLAGRAGANVLTF	TGTGCCAGCAGCTTAGCGGGCAGGGCTGGGGCCAACGTCCTGACTTTC
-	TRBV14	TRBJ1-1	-	CASSQGPNTEAFF	TGTGCCAGCAGCCAAGGGCCTAACACTGAAGCTTTCTTT
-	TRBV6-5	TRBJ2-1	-	CASSYSASYNEQFF	TGTGCCAGCAGTTACTCGGCTAGCTACAATGAGCAGTTCTTC
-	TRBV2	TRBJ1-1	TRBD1	CASRGQGWNTEAFF	TGTGCCAGCAGGGGACAGGGTTGGAACACTGAAGCTTTCTTT
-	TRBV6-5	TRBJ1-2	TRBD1	CASTTPGQGDYGYTF	TGTGCCAGCACTACACCGGGACAGGGAGACTATGGCTACACCTTC
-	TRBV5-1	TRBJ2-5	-	CASSLSFETQYF	TGCGCCAGCAGCTTGTCGTTCGAGACCCAGTACTTC
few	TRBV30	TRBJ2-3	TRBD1	CAWAVQGLPDTQYF	TGTGCCTGGGCGGTACAGGGGTTGCCAGATACGCAGTATTTT
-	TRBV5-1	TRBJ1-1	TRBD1	CASSPGTGALNTEAFF	TGCGCCAGCAGCCCCGGGACAGGGGCACTGAACACTGAAGCTTTCTTT
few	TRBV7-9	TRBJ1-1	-	CASSPRSGSEAFF	TGTGCCAGCAGCCCGCGTTCAGGCTCTGAAGCTTTCTTT
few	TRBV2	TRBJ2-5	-	CASSDTDQETQYF	TGTGCCAGCAGTGACACGGACCAAGAGACCCAGTACTTC
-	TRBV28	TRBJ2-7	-	CASSQGGSEQYF	TGTGCCAGCAGTCAAGGAGGGTCCGAGCAGTACTTC
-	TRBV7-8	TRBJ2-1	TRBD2	CASSPGRGSGRFNNEQFF	TGTGCCAGCAGCCCTGGGCGCGGTAGCGGGAGGTTTAACAATGAGCAGTTCTTC
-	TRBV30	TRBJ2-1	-	CAWSQGPLNEQFF	TGTGCCTGGAGCCAGGGGCCATTGAATGAGCAGTTCTTC
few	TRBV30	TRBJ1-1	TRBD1	CACRQGWGDTEAFF	TGTGCCTGCCGACAGGGGTGGGGGGACACTGAAGCTTTCTTT
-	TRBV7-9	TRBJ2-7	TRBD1	CASSLQGGVYEQYF	TGTGCCAGCAGCTTACAAGGGGGCGTTTACGAGCAGTACTTC
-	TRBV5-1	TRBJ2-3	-	CASSLTTPDTQYF	TGCGCCAGCAGCTTGACTACTCCAGATACGCAGTATTTT
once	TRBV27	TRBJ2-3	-	CASSLSWQFTDTQYF	TGTGCCAGCAGTTTATCCTGGCAGTTTACAGATACGCAGTATTTT
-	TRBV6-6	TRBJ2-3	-	CASSYGGVSTDTQYF	TGTGCCAGCAGTTACGGAGGAGTTTCCACAGATACGCAGTATTTT
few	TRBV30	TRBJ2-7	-	CAWTTGTTYEQYF	TGTGCCTGGACGACAGGAACCACCTACGAGCAGTACTTC
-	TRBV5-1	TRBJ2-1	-	CASSLSTGDNEQFF	TGCGCCAGCAGCTTGTCGACTGGCGACAATGAGCAGTTCTTC
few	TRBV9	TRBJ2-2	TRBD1	CASSSWTGTNTGELFF	TGTGCCAGCAGCTCGTGGACAGGGACGAACACCGGGGAGCTGTTTTTT
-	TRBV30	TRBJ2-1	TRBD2	CAWSLGLAGYNEQFF	TGTGCCTGGAGTTTGGGACTAGCGGGGTACAATGAGCAGTTCTTC
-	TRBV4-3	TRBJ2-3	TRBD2	CASSQDSRLAVSTDTQYF	TGCGCCAGCAGCCAAGATTCGCGACTAGCGGTTAGCACAGATACGCAGTATTTT
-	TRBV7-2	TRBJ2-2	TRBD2	CASSQRQLAGATGELFF	TGTGCCAGCAGCCAGCGGCAACTAGCGGGAGCCACCGGGGAGCTGTTTTTT
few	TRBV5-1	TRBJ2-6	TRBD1	CASSPGGQGRSGANVLTF	TGCGCCAGCAGCCCCGGGGGACAGGGTAGATCTGGGGCCAACGTCCTGACTTTC
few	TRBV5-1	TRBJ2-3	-	CASSSGGPPDTQYF	TGCGCCAGCAGCTCCGGAGGGCCGCCAGATACGCAGTATTTT
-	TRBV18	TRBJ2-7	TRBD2	CASSPLTSEGNEQYF	TGTGCCAGCTCACCCCTGACTAGCGAGGGTAACGAGCAGTACTTC
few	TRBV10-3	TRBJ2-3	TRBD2	CAISESGSASGRTDTQYF	TGTGCCATCAGTGAGTCGGGGTCGGCTAGCGGGAGAACAGATACGCAGTATTTT
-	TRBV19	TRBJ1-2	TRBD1	CASSTDRGHGYTF	TGTGCCAGTAGTACAGACAGGGGCCATGGCTACACCTTC
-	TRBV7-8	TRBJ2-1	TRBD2	CASSPRTSPYNEQFF	TGTGCCAGCAGCCCCAGGACTAGCCCCTACAATGAGCAGTTCTTC
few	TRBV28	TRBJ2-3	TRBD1	CASSSKGQGISDTQYF	TGTGCCAGCAGTTCCAAGGGACAGGGGATTTCAGATACGCAGTATTTT
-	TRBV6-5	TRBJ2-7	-	CASSKRPSSYEQYF	TGTGCCAGCAGTAAAAGACCTAGCTCCTACGAGCAGTACTTC
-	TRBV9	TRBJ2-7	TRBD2	CASSYSTGGQGYEQYF	TGTGCCAGCAGCTACTCTACGGGAGGGCAAGGCTACGAGCAGTACTTC
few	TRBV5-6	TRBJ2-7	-	CASSWQRTISYEQYF	TGTGCCAGCAGCTGGCAGCGGACTATCTCCTACGAGCAGTACTTC
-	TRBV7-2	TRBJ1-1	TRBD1	CASSRRGQGHTEAFF	TGTGCCAGCAGCCGCCGGGGACAGGGACATACTGAAGCTTTCTTT
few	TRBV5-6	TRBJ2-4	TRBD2	CASSLASGSDIQYF	TGTGCCAGCAGCTTGGCCAGCGGGAGTGACATTCAGTACTTC
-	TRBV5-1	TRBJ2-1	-	CASSFTAAGTYNEQFF	TGCGCCAGCAGTTTTACTGCAGCGGGTACCTACAATGAGCAGTTCTTC
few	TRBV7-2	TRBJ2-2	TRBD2	CASSPRARETNTGELFF	TGTGCCAGCAGTCCCCGGGCGCGGGAGACAAACACCGGGGAGCTGTTTTTT
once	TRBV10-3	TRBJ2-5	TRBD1	CAISGRQGSYSAQYF	TGTGCCATCAGTGGGCGACAGGGCTCTTATTCGGCCCAGTACTTC
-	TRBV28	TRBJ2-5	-	CASSLVGSGTQYF	TGTGCCAGCAGTTTAGTAGGCTCAGGGACCCAGTACTTC
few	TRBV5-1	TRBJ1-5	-	CASSVDGNQPQHF	TGCGCCAGCAGCGTGGACGGGAATCAGCCCCAGCATTTT
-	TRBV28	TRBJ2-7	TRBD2	CATWSASGSMRSYEQYF	TGTGCCACCTGGTCGGCTAGCGGGAGTATGAGGTCCTACGAGCAGTACTTC
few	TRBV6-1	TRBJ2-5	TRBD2	CASSEVAGEMRETQYF	TGTGCCAGCAGTGAAGTGGCGGGAGAAATGCGGGAGACCCAGTACTTC
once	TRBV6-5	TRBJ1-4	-	CASSYARTDYNEKLFF	TGTGCCAGCAGTTACGCAAGGACAGACTACAATGAAAAACTGTTTTTT
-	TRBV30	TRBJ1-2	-	CACTKPGFVNYGYTF	TGTGCCTGTACCAAGCCCGGGTTTGTTAACTATGGCTACACCTTC
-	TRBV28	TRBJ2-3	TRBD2	CATQRERAFTDTQYF	TGTGCCACCCAGCGGGAACGAGCATTCACAGATACGCAGTATTTT